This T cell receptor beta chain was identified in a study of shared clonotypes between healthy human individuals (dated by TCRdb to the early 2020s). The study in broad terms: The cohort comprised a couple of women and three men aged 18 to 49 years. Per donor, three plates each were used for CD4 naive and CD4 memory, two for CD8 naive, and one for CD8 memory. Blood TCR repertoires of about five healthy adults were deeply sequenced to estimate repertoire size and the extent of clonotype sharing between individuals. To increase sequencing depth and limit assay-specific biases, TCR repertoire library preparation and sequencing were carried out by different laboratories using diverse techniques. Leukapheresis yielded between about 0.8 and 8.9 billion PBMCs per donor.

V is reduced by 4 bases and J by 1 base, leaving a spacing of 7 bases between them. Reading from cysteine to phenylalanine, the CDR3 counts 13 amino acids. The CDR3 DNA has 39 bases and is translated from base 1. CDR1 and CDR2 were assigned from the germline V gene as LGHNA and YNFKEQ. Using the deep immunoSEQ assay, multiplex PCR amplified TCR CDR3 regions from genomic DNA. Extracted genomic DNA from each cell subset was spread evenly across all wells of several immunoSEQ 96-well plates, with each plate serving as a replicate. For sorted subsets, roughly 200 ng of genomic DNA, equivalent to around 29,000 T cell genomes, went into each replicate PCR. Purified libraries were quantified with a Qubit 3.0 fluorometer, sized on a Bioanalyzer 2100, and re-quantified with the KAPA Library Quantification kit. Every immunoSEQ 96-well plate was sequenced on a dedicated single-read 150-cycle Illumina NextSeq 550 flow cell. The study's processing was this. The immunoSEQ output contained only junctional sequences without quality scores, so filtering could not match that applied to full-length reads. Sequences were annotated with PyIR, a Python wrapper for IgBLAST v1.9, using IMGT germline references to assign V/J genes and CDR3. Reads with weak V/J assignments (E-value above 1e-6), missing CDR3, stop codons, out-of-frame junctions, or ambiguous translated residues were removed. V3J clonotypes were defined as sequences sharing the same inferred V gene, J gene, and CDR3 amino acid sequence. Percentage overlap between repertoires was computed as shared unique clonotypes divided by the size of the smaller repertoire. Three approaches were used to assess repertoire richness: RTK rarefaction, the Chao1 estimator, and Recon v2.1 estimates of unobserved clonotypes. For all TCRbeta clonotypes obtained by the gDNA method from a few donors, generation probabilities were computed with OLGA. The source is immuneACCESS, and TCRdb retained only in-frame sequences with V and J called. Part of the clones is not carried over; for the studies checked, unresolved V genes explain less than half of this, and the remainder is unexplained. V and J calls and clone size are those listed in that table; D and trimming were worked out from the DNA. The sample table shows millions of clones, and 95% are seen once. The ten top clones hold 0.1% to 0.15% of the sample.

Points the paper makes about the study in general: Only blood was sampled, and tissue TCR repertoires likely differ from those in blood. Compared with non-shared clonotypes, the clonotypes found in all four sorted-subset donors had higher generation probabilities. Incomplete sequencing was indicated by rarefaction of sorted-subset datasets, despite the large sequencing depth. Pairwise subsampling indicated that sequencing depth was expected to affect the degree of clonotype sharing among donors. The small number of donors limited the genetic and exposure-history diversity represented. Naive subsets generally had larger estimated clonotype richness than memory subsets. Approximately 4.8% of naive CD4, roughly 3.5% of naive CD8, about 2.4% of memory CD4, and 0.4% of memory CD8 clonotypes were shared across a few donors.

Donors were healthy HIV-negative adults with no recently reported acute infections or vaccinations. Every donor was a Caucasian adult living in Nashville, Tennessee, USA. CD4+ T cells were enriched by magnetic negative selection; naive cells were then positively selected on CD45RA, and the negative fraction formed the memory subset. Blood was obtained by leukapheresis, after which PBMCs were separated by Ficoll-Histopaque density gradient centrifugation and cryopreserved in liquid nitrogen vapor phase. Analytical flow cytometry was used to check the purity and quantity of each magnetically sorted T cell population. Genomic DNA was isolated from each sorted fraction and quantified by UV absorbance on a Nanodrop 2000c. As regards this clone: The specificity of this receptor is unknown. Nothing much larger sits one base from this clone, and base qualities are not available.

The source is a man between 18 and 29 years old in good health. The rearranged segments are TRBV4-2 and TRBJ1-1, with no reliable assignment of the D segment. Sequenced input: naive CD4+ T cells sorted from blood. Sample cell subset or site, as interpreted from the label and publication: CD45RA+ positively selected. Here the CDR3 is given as CASSLDKNTEAFF. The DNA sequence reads TGTGCCAGCAGCCTCGACAAGAACACTGAAGCTTTCTTT.